Presented here are 19 T cell receptor beta chains from one specimen sequenced in a study of T-cell reconstitution after alpha-beta-depleted transplantation in children. Preparation of the TCRbeta library used unique molecular identifiers. MiXCR, run by TCRdb on the PCR reads, gives a single entry per CDR3 protein. This sample yields 240,000 or so distinct CDR3 sequences, of which approximately 12% are seen a single time; 2% to 3% belongs to the top ten. The input for sequencing was PBMCs from the stem cell graft donor, taken from the stem cell graft. These receptors came from a human donor who donated a stem cell graft to a child with acute lymphoblastic leukemia.

This clonotype was recorded at least ten times. The chain joins TRBV14 to TRBJ1-2; D may be TRBD1 (5 bases). Germline V gene data show CDR1 as SGHDN and CDR2 as FVKESK. The CDR3 runs to 13 residues. Trimming removed 2 bases from V and 5 bases from J, with 9 bases in between. The CDR3 sequence is CASSQNRNYGYTF. The DNA for the CDR3 is TGTGCCAGCAGCCAAAACAGGAATTATGGCTACACCTTC.

This clonotype was recorded at least ten times. In DNA, the CDR3 is TGTGCCAGCAGTTTAAGCGTTCAGGGAGGAGACACTGAAGCTTTCTTT. This translates into CASSLSVQGGDTEAFF. The chain carries TRBV12-3 or TRBV12-4 and TRBJ1-1; tentatively, D is TRBD1 (5 bases). Trimming cost V 2 bases and J 3 bases, with 16 bases left between them. The CDR3 loop spans 16 amino acids.

As regards this clonotype: A much bigger clone sits one base away, suggesting this may be a read error. The V and J genes are TRBV6-2 or TRBV6-3 and TRBJ2-7; 9 bases line up with TRBD2. CDR3 length: 14 residues. Germline loops: CDR1 MNHEY, CDR2 SVGEGT. The CDR3 loop is CASSLSGSVYEHYF. CDR3 nucleotides: TGTGCCAGCAGTCTTAGCGGGAGCGTGTACGAGCACTACTTC.

The genes are TRBV6-1 and TRBJ2-3; unclear D gene. The CDR3 covers 11 residues. The germline V gene has CDR1 MNHNS and CDR2 SASEGT. V dropped 8 bases and J dropped 3 bases, with 6 bases sitting between them. The CDR3: CASAETDTQYF. In DNA form, the CDR3 reads TGTGCCAGCGCAGAAACAGATACGCAGTATTTT.

This clonotype was counted only a few times. The rearrangement joins TRBV13 to TRBJ2-6, with D uncertain. This CDR3 spans 16 amino acids. V lost 5 bases to trimming and J lost 2 bases, with 13 bases between them. CDR1 is PRHDT and CDR2 is FYEKMQ in the germline V gene (reference sequence). The CDR3 region has the DNA TGTGCCAGCAGCCTTATTAGGGCGCCTGGGGCCAACGTCCTGACTTTC. Protein product: CASSLIRAPGANVLTF.

This clonotype appeared once. A single base separates this from a much larger clone, so it may be a read error. The rearrangement links TRBV24-1 to TRBJ1-2; unclear D gene. The CDR3 has 14 amino acids. Germline CDR1 KGHDR, CDR2 SFDVKD. Trimming stripped 6 bases from V and 2 bases from J, with 12 bases between. This CDR3 is CATSSRDFNYGYTF. CDR3 DNA sequence: TGTGCCACCAGTTCTCGGGATTTCAACTATGGCTACACCTTC.

Ten or more counts support this clonotype. V and J are TRBV6-1 and TRBJ2-3; D is possibly TRBD2 (6 bases). This CDR3 is built from 17 residues. From germline, CDR1 is MNHNS and CDR2 SASEGT. V was shortened by 6 bases and J by 3 bases, with 22 bases between the two germline ends. The CDR3 reads CASRPSSGVKGTDTQYF. CDR3 DNA: TGTGCCAGCAGACCTTCTTCGGGGGTGAAAGGGACAGATACGCAGTATTTT.

This clonotype was found many times. V and J are TRBV25-1 and TRBJ1-1, with unresolved D. V lost 8 bases and J lost 1, with 8 bases in between. There are 12 residues in the CDR3. From germline, CDR1 is MGHDK and CDR2 SYGVNS. The CDR3 loop is CASRTGNTEAFF. DNA of the CDR3: TGTGCCAGCCGGACGGGGAACACTGAAGCTTTCTTT.

This clonotype was seen repeatedly, ten times or more. This chain joins TRBV20-1 and TRBJ2-5; D uncertain. The CDR3 is made up of 12 amino acids. Germline values: CDR1 DFQATT, CDR2 SNEGSKA (reference sequence). V was pared by 6 bases and J by 1 base, with 9 bases between. The CDR3 spells CSALPGQETQYF. CDR3 bases: TGCAGTGCGCTACCGGGCCAAGAGACCCAGTACTTC.

This clonotype has just a few counts. The chain recombines TRBV14 with TRBJ1-3, with a tentative D call TRBD1 (5 bases). Deletions cut 1 base from V and 0 bases from J, with 25 bases between. The CDR3 sequence is 21 residues long. Looked up from germline, CDR1 is SGHDN and CDR2 is FVKESK. The CDR3 here is CASSQVYDSQTGRSSGNTIYF. Written as DNA, the CDR3 is TGTGCCAGCAGCCAAGTATACGACTCGCAAACGGGACGGTCCTCTGGAAACACCATATATTTT.

This clonotype has ten or more counts. The CDR3 DNA reads TGCGCCAGCAGCCCCGTTCGAACGGCTACGAACACTGAAGCTTTCTTT. Protein: CASSPVRTATNTEAFF. The genes are TRBV5-1 and TRBJ1-1; unclear D gene. The germline gives CDR1 SGHRS, CDR2 YFSETQ. Trimming stripped 4 bases from V and 1 base from J, with 17 bases between. The CDR3 length is 16 residues.

For this clonotype: A read error may explain this, as a much larger clone is one base away. V gene TRBV6-2 or TRBV6-3 combines with J gene TRBJ1-5; the D gene is possibly TRBD1 (6 bases). The CDR3 length is 16 residues. Trimming removed 4 bases at V and 1 base at J, with 14 bases between. CDR1 is MNHEY and CDR2 is SVGEGT in the germline V gene. In nucleotides, the CDR3 is TGTGCCAGCAGTTTCCTGGGCAGGGGCAGCAATCAGCCCCAGCATTTT. It codes for CASSFLGRGSNQPQHF.

This clonotype appeared a few times. The chain carries TRBV30 and TRBJ1-5, with a tentative D call TRBD1 (5 bases). Germline assignment: CDR1 GTSNPN and CDR2 SVGIG (reference sequence). The V gene lost 3 bases and the J gene lost 7 bases, with 13 bases spanning the gap. The CDR3 runs 13 residues. CDR3: CAWSPGGTQPQHF. As DNA, the CDR3 is TGTGCCTGGAGCCCCGGGGGGACCCAGCCCCAGCATTTT.

This clonotype came up many times. The chain links TRBV20-1 to TRBJ2-2; D is possibly TRBD1 or TRBD2 (5 bases each). This CDR3 region has 16 residues. With 1 base removed from V and 1 base from J, the gap between germline ends came to 13 bases. The germline CDR1 and CDR2 sequences are DFQATT and SNEGSKA (reference sequence). As DNA, the CDR3 is TGCAGTGCTAGAGCCCGGGACCGCGAGAACACCGGGGAGCTGTTTTTT. It yields the protein CSARARDRENTGELFF.

This clonotype was seen many times. DNA for the CDR3: TGTGCCAGCAGCTTTCTGCGGGAGGCCCACAATGAGCAGTTCTTC. Protein product: CASSFLREAHNEQFF. This sequence joins TRBV5-4 and TRBJ2-1, with 8 bases identical to TRBD2. The CDR3 has 15 amino acids. The junction had 6 bases not matched to a gene; V was cut back by 2 bases and J by 5 bases. Looked up from germline, CDR1 is SGHNT and CDR2 is YYREEE (reference sequence).

This clonotype was found many times. This chain uses TRBV4-1 with TRBJ2-6, with D possibly being TRBD2 (6 bases). This CDR3 comprises 19 residues. Germline V gene data show CDR1 as MGHRA and CDR2 as YSYEKL. V was clipped by 0 bases and J by 3 bases, with 18 bases between them. Here the CDR3 DNA reads TGCGCCAGCAGCCAAGATGGTGGTGGCGGGGTGCTTGGGGCCAACGTCCTGACTTTC. This encodes CASSQDGGGGVLGANVLTF.

Many counts were recorded for this clonotype. V gene TRBV14 combines with J gene TRBJ1-4, with D perhaps matching TRBD1 (5 bases). The CDR3 consists of 15 residues. Germline lookup yields CDR1 SGHDN and CDR2 FVKESK. V was trimmed by 0 bases and J by 5 bases, leaving 10 bases between them. CDR3 bases: TGTGCCAGCAGCCAAGATCACAGGTTGAATGAAAAACTGTTTTTT. This encodes CASSQDHRLNEKLFF.

This clonotype was found many times. The gene calls are TRBV20-1 and TRBJ2-3, with TRBD2 as a possible D gene (6 bases). V was cut by 5 bases and J by 3 bases, with 18 bases left in between. The CDR3 extends over 15 amino acids. From germline, CDR1 is DFQATT and CDR2 SNEGSKA (reference sequence). The CDR3 coding sequence is TGCAGTGCTGAGCCGGACTACCCAACTACAGATACGCAGTATTTT. Amino acid sequence: CSAEPDYPTTDTQYF.

This clonotype was seen at least ten times. The chain carries TRBV5-6 and TRBJ2-3; D is ambiguous. This CDR3 is built from 13 residues. V was pared by 5 bases and J by 2 bases, with 9 bases between. Looked up from germline, CDR1 is SGHDT and CDR2 is YYEEEE. CDR3 nucleotide sequence: TGTGCCAGCAGGCTTACCTCCACAGATACGCAGTATTTT. Protein sequence: CASRLTSTDTQYF. Complete variable domain (other parts from reference TRBV5-6 and TRBJ2-3): DAGVTQSPTHLIKTRGQQVTLRCSPKSGHDTVSWYQQALGQGPQFIFQYYEEEERQRGNFPDRFSGHQFPNYSSELNVNALLLGDSALYLCASRLTSTDTQYFGPGTRLTVL.